Presented here are 27 T cell receptor beta chains from one specimen sequenced in a study of blood T cell repertoires in COVID-19. Produced via immunoSEQ multiplex PCR; TCRdb's table is partial and in-frame only. The sample includes around 100,000 clones, 88% of them seen just once. Source material: peripheral blood. The receptors here all came from a human donor in a cohort sampled during active COVID-19.

The chain combines TRBV12-5 with TRBJ2-7; 10 bases line up with TRBD1. J gave up 1 base and V 7 bases, and 7 bases lay outside the gene matches. Germline CDR1 LGHNT, CDR2 FRNRAP. The CDR3 totals 15 residues. CDR3 DNA sequence: TGTGCTAGTGCCCCCGGGACAGGGGTTTCCTACGAGCAGTACTTC. Amino acid sequence: CASAPGTGVSYEQYF. The full variable domain, rest sourced from reference TRBV12-5 and TRBJ2-7, is DARVTQTPRHKVTEMGQEVTMRCQPILGHNTVFWYRQTMMQGLELLAYFRNRAPLDDSGMPKDRFSAEMPDATLATLKIQPSEPRDSAVYFCASAPGTGVSYEQYFGPGTRLTVT.

This chain uses TRBV11-1 with TRBJ1-2, with D tentatively TRBD1 (5 bases). In germline, CDR1 is SGHAT, CDR2 FQDESV (reference sequence). V was shortened by 5 bases and J by 0 bases, with 10 bases between the two germline ends. This CDR3 has 14 residues. CDR3 in DNA: TGTGCCAGCAGCCCGGGACTCCCTAACTATGGCTACACCTTC. Residues: CASSPGLPNYGYTF. Filled out from reference TRBV11-1 and TRBJ1-2, the complete variable domain reads EAEVAQSPRYKITEKSQAVAFWCDPISGHATLYWYRQILGQGPELLVQFQDESVVDDSQLPKDRFSAERLKGVDSTLKIQPAELGDSAMYLCASSPGLPNYGYTFGSGTRLTVV.

This chain connects TRBV29-1 to TRBJ1-6; 8 positions match TRBD1. The trim removed 4 bases at V and 9 bases at J, leaving 14 bases unmatched. The V gene's germline CDR1 is SQVTM and CDR2 ANQGSEA. The CDR3 is 16 amino acids. The CDR3 loop reads CSVVLDRVTLSSPLHF. In nucleotides, the CDR3 is TGCAGCGTTGTCCTGGACAGGGTAACGCTGAGTTCACCCCTCCACTTT.

A few counts support this clone. CDR3 sequence: CASSASQGAGQPQHF. CDR3 coding DNA: TGTGCCAGCAGTGCCTCACAGGGGGCCGGTCAGCCCCAGCATTTT. The chain is built from TRBV2 and TRBJ1-5; 9 nucleotides match TRBD1. The CDR3 runs to 15 residues. Unmatched junction bases numbered 7, after V lost 4 bases and J lost 6 bases. CDR1 and CDR2 from the germline V gene are SNHLY and FYNNEI. Full variable domain (outside the CDR3, taken from reference TRBV2 and TRBJ1-5): EPEVTQTPSHQVTQMGQEVILRCVPISNHLYFYWYRQILGQKVEFLVSFYNNEISEKSEIFDDQFSVERPDGSNFTLKIRSTKLEDSAMYFCASSASQGAGQPQHFGDGTRLSIL.

The J gene is TRBJ2-6, the V gene TRBV11-3; possibly TRBD1 for D (6 bases). Germline CDR1 SGHNT, CDR2 YENEEA. CDR3 length: 17 amino acids. V was clipped by 5 bases and J by 0 bases, with 14 bases between them. As DNA, the CDR3 is TGTGCCAGCAGCGATGGGGGCAGGAGCTCTGGGGCCAACGTCCTGACTTTC. This gives the protein CASSDGGRSSGANVLTF.

This clone has only a few counts. This chain joins TRBV7-9 and TRBJ2-7, with a possible D match to TRBD1 (6 bases). V was shortened by 4 bases and J by 0 bases, with 13 bases between the two germline ends. The CDR3 consists of 15 residues. CDR1 is SEHNR and CDR2 is FQNEAQ in the germline V gene (reference sequence). The CDR3 DNA sequence: TGTGCCAGCAGCTCGGACAGACAAAGCTCCTACGAGCAGTACTTC. It yields the protein CASSSDRQSSYEQYF.

The V and J genes are TRBV10-3 and TRBJ2-5; D may be TRBD2 (7 bases). The CDR3 length is 15 residues. V was clipped by 5 bases and J by 0 bases, with 13 bases between them. CDR1 is ENHRY, CDR2 SYGVKD, per germline. CDR3 in amino acids: CAISRGGRNQETQYF. CDR3 nucleotides: TGTGCCATCAGTAGGGGGGGGAGGAACCAAGAGACCCAGTACTTC.

The J gene is TRBJ1-3, the V gene TRBV28, with 12 bases matching TRBD1. Germline lookup yields CDR1 MDHEN and CDR2 SYDVKM. The junction had 3 bases not matched to a gene; V was cut back by 2 bases and J by 7 bases. The CDR3 covers 15 residues. The CDR3 DNA reads TGTGCCAGCAGTTTAGGGGGACAGGGGGCGAACACCATATATTTT. This translates into CASSLGGQGANTIYF.

This sequence joins TRBV19 and TRBJ2-1, with 7 positions matching TRBD1. The CDR3 loop spans 15 amino acids. Unmatched junction bases numbered 3, after V lost 4 bases and J lost 0 bases. Germline lookup yields CDR1 LNHDA and CDR2 SQIVND (reference sequence). The CDR3 protein is CASSTDRDSYNEQFF. The CDR3, as DNA: TGTGCCAGTAGTACCGACAGGGACTCCTACAATGAGCAGTTCTTC.

The chain recombines TRBV10-3 with TRBJ2-3; 11 bases match TRBD2. This CDR3 is 17 amino acids long. CDR1 and CDR2 (germline): ENHRY, SYGVKD. V dropped 7 bases and J dropped 1; count of bases not matched to a gene: 10. CDR3 loop: CAINEESGLAGTDTQYF. The DNA for the CDR3 is TGTGCCATCAACGAAGAATCGGGACTAGCGGGCACAGATACGCAGTATTTT.

The V and J genes are TRBV28 and TRBJ2-7; 7 bases fit TRBD2. The CDR3 has 12 amino acids. The J segment lost 6 bases and the V segment lost 2 bases, leaving 1 base of the junction unmatched. From germline, CDR1 is MDHEN and CDR2 SYDVKM. The CDR3 sequence: CASSLGRAEQYF. CDR3 nucleotide sequence: TGTGCCAGCAGTTTAGGGAGGGCCGAGCAGTACTTC.

V and J are TRBV7-6 and TRBJ2-5, with 11 bases aligning to TRBD2. J gave up 14 bases and V 3 bases, and 5 bases lay outside the gene matches. CDR3 length equals 12 residues. Germline values: CDR1 SGHVS, CDR2 FNYEAQ. CDR3 amino acids: CASSLGGTSGYF. CDR3 DNA: TGTGCCAGCAGCTTGGGGGGGACTAGCGGTTACTTC.

As DNA, the CDR3 is TGTGCCAGCTCACCGAACTTTGCTGGGACAGATTTATCACCCCTTAGCTATGGCTACACCTTC. Protein: CASSPNFAGTDLSPLSYGYTF. V usage is TRBV18 and J usage is TRBJ1-2; 7 bases line up with TRBD1. V shed 3 bases and J 4 bases; nucleotides not matched to a gene: 26. Germline V gives CDR1 KGHSH, CDR2 LQKENI. The CDR3 sequence is 21 residues long.

This clone is deemed medium-sized. V gene TRBV4-1 combines with J gene TRBJ1-3; tentatively, D is TRBD1 (5 bases). V dropped 1 base and J dropped 5 bases, with 12 bases sitting between them. The CDR3 loop spans 15 amino acids. Germline V gives CDR1 MGHRA, CDR2 YSYEKL. The CDR3 loop is CASSQVSTDRNTIYF. CDR3 sequence (DNA): TGCGCCAGCAGCCAAGTTTCGACAGATCGAAACACCATATATTTT.

The rearrangement links TRBV29-1 to TRBJ2-5; 9 bases map to TRBD2. CDR1 is SQVTM, CDR2 ANQGSEA, per germline. The CDR3 has 15 amino acids. J lost 1 base, V lost 1 base, and 4 bases had no gene match. Here the CDR3 reads CSVEVAGVPQETQYF. The CDR3, as DNA: TGCAGCGTTGAAGTAGCGGGAGTTCCCCAAGAGACCCAGTACTTC.

The table lists this clone with a few counts. This rearrangement joins TRBV24-1 to TRBJ2-3; TRBD2 aligns across 14 bases. V was pared by 4 bases and J by 13 bases, with 12 bases of the junction left unmatched. This CDR3 contains 16 residues. CDR1 is KGHDR and CDR2 is SFDVKD in the germline V gene. The CDR3 DNA follows: TGTGCCACCAGTGACTATGGGACTAGCGGGAGCCCCCGGAAGTATTTT. It encodes CATSDYGTSGSPRKYF.

The chain joins TRBV6-2 or TRBV6-3 to TRBJ2-5; D is undetermined. In germline, CDR1 is MNHEY, CDR2 SVGEGT. CDR3 length: 13 amino acids. Trimming took off 4 bases at V and 7 bases at J, with 13 bases between the two ends. CDR3 in DNA: TGTGCCAGCAGTTTACCCAGTCGATCGACCCAGTACTTC. Protein sequence: CASSLPSRSTQYF.

V usage is TRBV5-1 and J usage is TRBJ2-1; the match to TRBD2 covers 10 bases. This CDR3 comprises 15 residues. The germline CDR1 and CDR2 sequences are SGHRS and YFSETQ. J lost 7 bases, V lost 8 bases, and 12 bases had no gene match. The CDR3 nucleotides are TGCGCCAGTCAAAGCGGGAGGGCCTTTGTGAATGAGCAGTTCTTC. This sequence encodes CASQSGRAFVNEQFF.

The V call is TRBV5-1, the J call TRBJ2-1, with TRBD2 identical over 11 bases. Germline-derived CDR1 and CDR2 are SGHRS and YFSETQ. Germline trimming cut 3 bases from V and 3 bases from J; bases unmatched to any gene: 2. CDR3 length equals 15 residues. CDR3 residues: CASSSGTSGYNEQFF. Here the CDR3 DNA reads TGCGCCAGCAGCTCCGGGACTAGCGGCTACAATGAGCAGTTCTTC.

The chain uses TRBV6-5 and TRBJ1-5; no reliable D call. V was clipped by 6 bases and J by 0 bases, with 12 bases between them. Looked up from germline, CDR1 is MNHEY and CDR2 is SVGAGI. The CDR3 has 15 amino acids. CDR3 bases: TGTGCCAGCAGGGGGAGGAGGGTTAGCAATCAGCCCCAGCATTTT. Amino acids: CASRGRRVSNQPQHF.

The chain recombines TRBV2 with TRBJ2-7, with D possibly TRBD2 on 5 matching bases. CDR1 and CDR2 from the germline V gene are SNHLY and FYNNEI. Trimming took off 9 bases at V and 6 bases at J, with 12 bases between the two ends. The CDR3 is made up of 11 amino acids. The CDR3 region is CARKNGVEQYF. The CDR3 nucleotides are TGTGCCAGGAAGAACGGGGTCGAGCAGTACTTC.

The DNA of the CDR3 is TGTGCCAGCAGCCAGACAGGCAAGGCTTTCTTT. Protein product: CASSQTGKAFF. The V call is TRBV3-1 (or the pseudogene TRBV3-2), the J call TRBJ1-1, with a possible D match to TRBD1 (6 bases). CDR1 is LGHDT, CDR2 YNNKEL, per germline (reference sequence). There are 11 residues in the CDR3. V was cut by 3 bases and J by 11 bases, with 10 bases left in between.

The V call is TRBV11-3, the J call TRBJ2-3, with D maybe TRBD2 (6 bases). The germline V gene encodes CDR1 SGHNT and CDR2 YENEEA. CDR3 length: 14 amino acids. V shed 4 bases and J shed 3 bases, with 11 bases lying between them. The CDR3 here is CASSSGSVTDTQYF. CDR3 nucleotide sequence: TGTGCCAGCAGCTCCGGGAGTGTGACAGATACGCAGTATTTT. Full variable domain (remainder filled in from reference TRBV11-3 and TRBJ2-3): EAGVVQSPRYKIIEKKQPVAFWCNPISGHNTLYWYLQNLGQGPELLIRYENEEAVDDSQLPKDRFSAERLKGVDSTLKIQPAELGDSAVYLCASSSGSVTDTQYFGPGTRLTVL.

The V gene is TRBV4-3, the J gene TRBJ2-1, with 10 positions matching TRBD1. Losses at the gene ends were 0 bases for V and 16 bases for J; bases not matched to a gene: 6. Germline V gene sequence: CDR1 LGHNA, CDR2 YSLEER. This CDR3 has 13 amino acids. DNA for the CDR3: TGCGCCAGCAGCCAAGAGGGACAGGGGCGAGAATTCTTC. This gives the protein CASSQEGQGREFF.

V is TRBV28 and J is TRBJ2-7; TRBD1 matches at 7 bases. This CDR3 is built from 14 residues. After removal of 5 bases from V and 7 bases from J, the junction contained 11 bases not matched to a gene. The V gene's germline CDR1 is MDHEN and CDR2 SYDVKM. The chain's CDR3 is CASSPPGGHMEQYF. CDR3 nucleotide sequence: TGTGCCAGCAGTCCCCCAGGGGGTCATATGGAGCAGTACTTC.

The CDR3 region has the DNA TGTGCCAGCACCGGCGTAAGGGGGACACGTCCGGTCAATGAGCAGTTCTTC. Amino acids: CASTGVRGTRPVNEQFF. The chain has TRBV2 and TRBJ2-1; possibly TRBD1 for D (6 bases). The CDR3 runs 17 residues. Trimming took 7 bases from V and 6 from J, leaving 25 bases between them. Germline V gene sequence: CDR1 SNHLY, CDR2 FYNNEI.

The rearrangement uses TRBV3-1 (or the pseudogene TRBV3-2) and TRBJ1-1; D call uncertain. The V gene's germline CDR1 is LGHDT and CDR2 YNNKEL (reference sequence). V dropped 3 bases and J dropped 11 bases, with 16 bases sitting between them. The CDR3 extends over 13 amino acids. CDR3 sequence reads: CASSHTPGSKAFF. The CDR3 DNA is TGTGCCAGCAGCCATACGCCCGGGAGTAAGGCTTTCTTT.